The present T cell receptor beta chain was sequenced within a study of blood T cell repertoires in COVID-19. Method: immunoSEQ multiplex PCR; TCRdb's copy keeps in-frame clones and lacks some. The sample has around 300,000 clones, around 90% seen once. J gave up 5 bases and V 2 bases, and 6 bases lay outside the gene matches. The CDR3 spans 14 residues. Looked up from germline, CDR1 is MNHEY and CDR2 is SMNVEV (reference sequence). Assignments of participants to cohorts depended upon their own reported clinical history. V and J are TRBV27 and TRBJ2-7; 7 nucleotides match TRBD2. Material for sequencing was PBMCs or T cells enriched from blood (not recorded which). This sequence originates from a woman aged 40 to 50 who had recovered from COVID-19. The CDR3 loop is CASSLRGGVHEQYF. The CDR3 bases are TGTGCCAGCAGTTTAAGGGGAGGGGTCCACGAGCAGTACTTC.